The present T cell receptor beta chain was sequenced within a study of Ad26.COV2.S vaccination and SARS-CoV-2 variants. Study-wide results and limits: The analyses of TCR breadth and depth may have understated the size of total T cell responses. Vaccinated individuals (as opposed to placebo recipients) had higher spike-specific TCR breadth.

Points on this clone: Its cognate antigen is unknown.

Treatment reported: roughly 19 received Ad26.COV2.S at low or high dose, single or two shots; 5 received placebo; per-sample allocation not given. On day 63 after the first injection, vaccine and placebo recipients gave samples. It was Wuhan-strain SARS-CoV-2 spike that the Ad26 vaccine vector expressed. CDR3 length: 12 residues. V was clipped by 4 bases and J by 4 bases, with 7 bases between them. Germline CDR1 MGHDK, CDR2 SYGVNS. Clones were sequenced by immunoSEQ multiplex PCR, and TCRdb holds only the in-frame ones, with some missing. The sample has 350,000 to 500,000 clones; 90% are singletons. This chain links TRBV25-1 with TRBJ2-5; possibly TRBD2 for D (5 bases). This receptor was identified in a person between 18 and 65 years old who received the Ad26.COV2.S COVID-19 vaccine or a placebo. This sample comprised peripheral blood, obtained in a trial of Ad26.COV2.S vaccine versus placebo. The CDR3 is CASSGELETQYF. The CDR3 DNA is TGTGCCAGCAGTGGGGAGTTAGAGACCCAGTACTTC.